This entry concerns a single T cell receptor beta chain. Its antigen is still unknown. No base qualities exist here, and no much larger clone lies one base off it. The data derive from a study of shared clonotypes between healthy human individuals (TCRdb year 2020). Background on the whole study: The cohort comprised a couple of women and a few men aged 18 to 49 years. For each donor, CD4 naive and CD4 memory were each run on three plates, CD8 naive on two plates, and CD8 memory on one plate. Blood TCR repertoires of several healthy adults were deeply sequenced to estimate repertoire size and the extent of clonotype sharing between individuals. To increase sequencing depth and limit assay-specific biases, TCR repertoire library preparation and sequencing were carried out by different laboratories using diverse techniques. Per donor, leukapheresis produced somewhere between about 0.8 and 9.5 billion PBMCs. Beyond this particular receptor, the publication reports: Incomplete sequencing was indicated by rarefaction of sorted-subset datasets, despite the large sequencing depth. Compared with non-shared clonotypes, clonotypes shared by all four sorted-subset donors had higher generation probabilities. Because the study included a small number of donors, the genetic and exposure-history diversity represented was limited. Larger estimated clonotype richness was generally found for naive subsets than for memory subsets. Roughly 5.2% of naive CD4, more than 3% of naive CD8, approximately 2.2% of memory CD4, and more than 0.35% of memory CD8 clonotypes were shared across four donors. Pairwise subsampling indicated that sequencing depth was expected to affect the degree of clonotype sharing among donors. Only blood was sampled, and tissue TCR repertoires likely differ from those in blood.

Healthy HIV-negative adults with no recently reported acute infections or vaccinations were included as donors. Only Caucasian adults living in Nashville, Tennessee, USA were represented among the donors. Magnetic negative selection was used to enrich CD4+ T cells, after which naive cells were positively selected on CD45RA and the negative fraction became the memory subset. Blood was obtained by leukapheresis, after which PBMCs were separated by Ficoll-Histopaque density gradient centrifugation and cryopreserved in liquid nitrogen vapor phase. Analytical flow cytometry was used to check the purity and quantity of every magnetically sorted T cell population. Each sorted fraction had its genomic DNA isolated and then quantified by UV absorbance on a Nanodrop 2000c. Using the deep immunoSEQ assay, multiplex PCR amplified TCR CDR3 regions from genomic DNA. Genomic DNA extracted from each cell subset was distributed evenly over all wells of several immunoSEQ 96-well plates, and each plate served as one replicate. For sorted subsets, about 0.2 ug genomic DNA, equal to about 30,000 T cell genomes, was loaded into each replicate PCR. The purified libraries were quantified using a Qubit 3.0 fluorometer, sized with a Bioanalyzer 2100, and then quantified again using the KAPA Library Quantification kit. A separate single-read 150-cycle Illumina NextSeq 550 flow cell was used to sequence each immunoSEQ 96-well plate. From the authors' description of their analysis: Because only junctional sequences without quality scores were contained in the immunoSEQ output, filtering matching that applied to full-length reads could not be performed. Sequences were annotated with PyIR, a Python wrapper for IgBLAST v1.9, using IMGT germline references to assign V/J genes and CDR3. Reads were filtered out if the reads had weak V/J assignments (E-value above 1e-6), no CDR3, stop codons, out-of-frame junctions, or ambiguous translated residues. V3J clonotypes were defined as sequences sharing an identical inferred V gene, J gene, and CDR3 amino acid sequence. The percentage overlap between two repertoires was calculated by dividing the number of shared unique clonotypes by the size of the smaller repertoire. RTK rarefaction, the Chao1 estimator, and Recon v2.1 estimates of unobserved clonotypes were used to assess repertoire richness. Generation probabilities for all TCRbeta clonotypes obtained by the gDNA method from four donors were computed using OLGA. Sourced from immuneACCESS, this table was stored by TCRdb with only in-frame sequences that have V and J called. A share of the clones is absent; for the studies checked, an unresolved V gene accounts for under half, and the remainder has no known explanation. Clone size and the V and J calls come from that table; the DNA yielded D and trimming. This sample gives more than 850,000 clones in total; more than 75% of them show up just once. The biggest ten clones account for under 0.6% of the sample.

The specimen sequenced was memory CD4+ T cells from PBMCs. The cell subset or site label, read with the paper, signifies: CD45RA-negative fraction. This receptor was obtained from a man younger than 35 in good health. Some clones in this sample may be carry-over from other donors' samples.

The DNA sequence is given as TGTGCCAGCAGCTCTACAGGGGGCAGCTATGGCTACACCTTC. This codes for CASSSTGGSYGYTF. The chain is assembled from TRBV7-3 and TRBJ1-2, with 9 middle bases fitting TRBD1. Relative to germline, V is missing 4 bases and J is missing 4 bases, with 4 bases of the junction outside any gene match. For CDR1 and CDR2, the germline V gene lists SGHTA and FQGTGA. The CDR3 contains 14 residues, cysteine and phenylalanine counted. Left in the record is the CDR3 DNA by itself, 42 bases read in frame from the first base.